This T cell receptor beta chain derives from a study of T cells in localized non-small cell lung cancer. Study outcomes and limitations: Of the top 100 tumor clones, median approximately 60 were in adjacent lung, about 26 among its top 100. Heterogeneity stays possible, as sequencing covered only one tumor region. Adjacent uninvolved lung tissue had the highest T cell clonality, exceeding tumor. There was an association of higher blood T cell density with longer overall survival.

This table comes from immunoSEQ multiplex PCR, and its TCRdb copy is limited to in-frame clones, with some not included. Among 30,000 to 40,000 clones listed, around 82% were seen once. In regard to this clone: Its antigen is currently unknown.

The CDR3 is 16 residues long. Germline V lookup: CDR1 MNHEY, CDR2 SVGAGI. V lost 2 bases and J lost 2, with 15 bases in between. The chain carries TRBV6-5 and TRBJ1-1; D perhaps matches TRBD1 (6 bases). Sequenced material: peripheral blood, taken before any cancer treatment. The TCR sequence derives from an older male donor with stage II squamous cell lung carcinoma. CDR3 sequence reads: CASSYPRSGANTEAFF. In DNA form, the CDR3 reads TGTGCCAGCAGTTACCCACGGTCAGGGGCCAACACTGAAGCTTTCTTT.